The source of this T cell receptor beta chain is a study of CD8+ T cells in alopecia areata. Study-level results: Affected scalp, especially in alopecia totalis/universalis, had a higher clonality than normal scalp did.

The treatment here: oral pan-JAK inhibitor, 5-10 mg twice daily. Concerning this clone: Its antigen is unidentified.

V shed 1 base and J shed 4 bases, with 7 bases lying between them. The CDR3 consists of 12 residues. Looked up from germline, CDR1 is GTSNPN and CDR2 is SVGIG (reference sequence). RNA extraction and reverse transcription yielded cDNA as sequencing template. TCRdb's table, derived via immunoSEQ multiplex PCR, lists solely in-frame clones and lacks some. Of 160,000 or so clones listed, 58% were seen once; the top ten hold 16%. The sample here was CD4+ T cells sorted from blood, taken around week 55, from a patient treated with tofacitinib. This TCR was sampled from a human donor with alopecia areata. The V gene is TRBV30, the J gene TRBJ1-1, with no clear D. The CDR3 bases are TGTGCCTGGAGTGCGGGGAGCACTGAAGCTTTCTTT. It specifies CAWSAGSTEAFF.